The 25 T cell receptor beta chains listed next were all sequenced from one sample in a study of OX40 agonist ivuxolimab in advanced cancers. Data came from immunoSEQ multiplex PCR; TCRdb stores just in-frame clones and leaves some out. The data show approximately 31,000 clones, 89% seen once. Source: CD4+ or CD8+ T cells sorted from blood, taken in a trial of the OX40 agonist ivuxolimab. The source is an adult with an advanced solid tumor such as melanoma, head and neck, liver or kidney cancer.

The V call is TRBV29-1, the J call TRBJ1-2; D might be TRBD1 (6 bases). CDR1 and CDR2 from the germline V gene are SQVTM and ANQGSEA. V lost 5 bases, J lost 1 base, and 11 bases lay in between. CDR3 length equals 13 residues. The CDR3 spells CSVLRGLNYGYTF. The CDR3 nucleotides are TGCAGCGTTCTCCGGGGGCTTAACTATGGCTACACCTTC.

This clone was seen more than once but under ten times. V is TRBV4-1 and J is TRBJ2-7, with 7 bases identical to TRBD1. V was clipped by 5 bases and J by 5 bases; unmatched bases: 6. Looked up from germline, CDR1 is MGHRA and CDR2 is YSYEKL. The CDR3 consists of 13 residues. The CDR3 DNA is TGCGCCAGCAGCAGACAGGGTCGGGACGAGCAGTACTTC. Translated, it gives CASSRQGRDEQYF.

About this clone: A junction end diverges from the germline sequence, so it may reflect a read error. The chain combines TRBV2 with TRBJ1-1; TRBD1 is a possible D gene (5 bases). The CDR3 totals 13 residues. CDR1 SNHLY and CDR2 FYNNEI come from the germline V gene. The chain's CDR3 is CASSQAGYTEAFF. In DNA, the CDR3 is TGTGCCAGCAGTCAAGCAGGGTACACTGAAGCTTTCTTT.

The rearrangement joins TRBV19 to TRBJ2-4; 7 bases fit TRBD1. The CDR3 is made up of 15 amino acids. The V gene end was trimmed by 7 bases and the J gene end by 0 bases; junction bases not matched to a gene: 6. Germline V gives CDR1 LNHDA, CDR2 SQIVND (reference sequence). CDR3 sequence reads: CASNRDSTAKNIQYF. The CDR3 nucleotides read TGTGCCAGTAACCGGGACAGCACAGCCAAAAACATTCAGTACTTC.

The genes are TRBV29-1 and TRBJ2-1, with D possibly matching TRBD2 (7 bases). V lost 5 bases and J lost 5, with 16 bases in between. The CDR3 runs to 14 residues. The V gene's germline CDR1 is SQVTM and CDR2 ANQGSEA. Here the CDR3 DNA reads TGCAGCGTTTCTAAAGGGGGGGCGAACAATGAGCAGTTCTTC. Amino acid sequence: CSVSKGGANNEQFF.

The V call is TRBV30, the J call TRBJ1-3, with a possible D match to TRBD1 (6 bases). Germline V gene lookup returns CDR1 GTSNPN and CDR2 SVGIG (reference sequence). The CDR3 totals 13 residues. V lost 2 bases and J lost 5, with 10 bases in between. The CDR3 sequence is CAWSPGQRNTIYF. In DNA, the CDR3 is TGTGCCTGGAGTCCCGGACAGAGAAACACCATATATTTT.

V and J are TRBV7-8 and TRBJ2-7; a possible D gene is TRBD2 (6 bases). This CDR3 region has 12 residues. V lost 11 bases, J lost 8 bases, and 19 bases lay in between. Looked up from germline, CDR1 is SGHVS and CDR2 is FQNEAQ. The CDR3 sequence is CAPRARGAKQYF. The CDR3 coding sequence is TGTGCCCCAAGAGCCCGCGGGGCAAAGCAGTACTTC.

This clone appeared a few times. The genes are TRBV6-5 and TRBJ2-3; D may be TRBD1 (5 bases). The germline V gene encodes CDR1 MNHEY and CDR2 SVGAGI. There are 13 residues in the CDR3. The V end was cut by 4 bases, the J end by 11 bases, with 16 bases between. This chain's CDR3 is CASSSAEGDLQYF. CDR3 coding DNA: TGTGCCAGCAGTTCGGCTGAAGGGGATCTGCAGTATTTT.

V usage is TRBV27 and J usage is TRBJ2-7, with TRBD1 identical over 10 bases. Germline CDR1 is MNHEY and CDR2 is SMNVEV (reference sequence). The length of the CDR3 is 16 residues. With V trimmed by 5 bases and J by 5 bases, 12 bases remained unmatched. The CDR3 DNA follows: TGTGCCAGCAGTACGGCGACGACAGGGGGCTTCAACGAGCAGTACTTC. This translates into CASSTATTGGFNEQYF.

The chain employs TRBV5-1 and TRBJ1-6, with a possible D match to TRBD1 (5 bases). The V end lost 0 bases, the J end lost 7 bases, and 8 bases lay between the germline ends. Germline values: CDR1 SGHRS, CDR2 YFSETQ. This CDR3 is 14 amino acids long. CDR3 loop: CASSLGGLNSPLHF. CDR3 DNA sequence: TGCGCCAGCAGCTTGGGGGGGTTGAATTCACCCCTCCACTTT.

The genes are TRBV6-1 and TRBJ2-5; D is undetermined. CDR1 and CDR2 from the germline V gene are MNHNS and SASEGT. CDR3 size: 14 residues. Trimming left V 6 bases short and J 2 bases short, with 13 bases between. CDR3 residues: CASSQSWGQETQYF. The CDR3 nucleotides read TGTGCCAGCAGCCAAAGTTGGGGACAAGAGACCCAGTACTTC.

This clone is a singleton in its sample. V is TRBV29-1 and J is TRBJ2-5, with D perhaps matching TRBD1 or TRBD2 (5 bases each). V dropped 8 bases and J dropped 7 bases, with 17 bases sitting between them. The CDR3 has 12 residues. The germline gives CDR1 SQVTM, CDR2 ANQGSEA. CDR3 DNA sequence: TGCAGCTCCCGAGATGGGGGTTTGACCCAGTACTTC. This sequence encodes CSSRDGGLTQYF.

V is TRBV5-6 and J is TRBJ2-3; a weak D match, TRBD2 (5 bases). Germline V gives CDR1 SGHDT, CDR2 YYEEEE. Trimming stripped 1 base from V and 6 bases from J, with 12 bases between. This CDR3 spans 14 amino acids. CDR3: CASSLTTRGDTQYF. Written as DNA, the CDR3 is TGTGCCAGCAGCTTGACTACTAGAGGGGATACGCAGTATTTT.

Concerning this clone: Relative to the germline gene, one junction end is altered; a read error may explain this. The V call is TRBV30, the J call TRBJ1-2, with 7 nucleotides matching TRBD1. Germline CDR1 reads GTSNPN; CDR2 reads SVGIG (reference sequence). This CDR3 has 13 residues. The CDR3 DNA is TGTGCCTGGAGTGAAGGCCCTCGACAGGGAGGGGGCTTC. As protein: CAWSEGPRQGGGF.

The chain recombines TRBV7-8 with TRBJ1-5; D possibly corresponds to TRBD1 (6 bases). The CDR3 consists of 16 residues. Trimming left V 4 bases short and J 6 bases short, with 19 bases between. Germline CDR1 SGHVS, CDR2 FQNEAQ. CDR3 sequence reads: CASSSWRGGGGQPQHF. The CDR3 DNA reads as TGTGCCAGCAGCTCCTGGCGTGGGGGGGGCGGTCAGCCCCAGCATTTT.

The genes are TRBV7-2 and TRBJ2-7; TRBD2 aligns across 7 bases. Germline values: CDR1 SGHTA, CDR2 FQGNSA. V was pared by 4 bases and J by 0 bases, with 6 bases of the junction left unmatched. The CDR3 is made up of 15 amino acids. The CDR3 nucleotides are TGTGCCAGCAGCTCAGGGCGGGAGTTCTCCTACGAGCAGTACTTC. Translation: CASSSGREFSYEQYF. Full variable domain (missing parts from reference TRBV7-2 and TRBJ2-7): GAGVSQSPSNKVTEKGKDVELRCDPISGHTALYWYRQSLGQGLEFLIYFQGNSAPDKSGLPSDRFSAERTGGSVSTLTIQRTQQEDSAVYLCASSSGREFSYEQYFGPGTRLTVT.

This CDR3 is CASSPPIVRDRETQYF. The CDR3 coding sequence is TGTGCCAGCTCACCGCCGATCGTCCGGGACAGAGAGACCCAGTACTTC. The chain links TRBV18 to TRBJ2-5; TRBD1 agrees at 7 bases. Germline loops: CDR1 KGHSH, CDR2 LQKENI. The CDR3 is 16 amino acids. The V gene end was trimmed by 3 bases and the J gene end by 4 bases; junction bases not matched to a gene: 11. The variable domain in full, with the rest retrieved from reference TRBV18 and TRBJ2-5, is NAGVMQNPRHLVRRRGQEARLRCSPMKGHSHVYWYRQLPEEGLKFMVYLQKENIIDESGMPKERFSAEFPKEGPSILRIQQVVRGDSAAYFCASSPPIVRDRETQYFGPGTRLLVL.

This clone came up once. This chain links TRBV6-5 with TRBJ1-1; TRBD1 matches 12 bases. The trim removed 6 bases at V and 7 bases at J, leaving 9 bases unmatched. This CDR3 is built from 15 residues. Germline CDR1 and CDR2: MNHEY and SVGAGI. The CDR3 reads CASSGDRGRSGEAFF. The CDR3 DNA is TGTGCCAGCAGCGGGGACAGGGGGCGATCTGGTGAAGCTTTCTTT.

V is TRBV29-1 and J is TRBJ2-7; D gene unclear. V gave up 6 bases and J gave up 2 bases, with 11 bases separating them. There are 12 residues in the CDR3. The germline CDR1 and CDR2 sequences are SQVTM and ANQGSEA. The CDR3 is CSVTSGPYEQYF. The CDR3 DNA reads as TGCAGCGTCACCTCCGGGCCCTACGAGCAGTACTTC.

The genes are TRBV28 and TRBJ1-1; D is perhaps TRBD1 (6 bases). Germline V gene lookup returns CDR1 MDHEN and CDR2 SYDVKM. The CDR3 loop spans 12 amino acids. With 3 bases removed from V and 5 bases from J, the gap between germline ends came to 7 bases. The CDR3 reads CASSFRGTEAFF. The CDR3 DNA reads TGTGCCAGCAGTTTCAGGGGTACTGAAGCTTTCTTT.

The V and J genes are TRBV6-6 and TRBJ2-1; D remains ambiguous. The V gene's germline CDR1 is MNHNY and CDR2 SVGAGI (reference sequence). Between the trimmed V and J ends, which lost 8 bases and 5 bases, there was a span of 10 bases. This CDR3 is 12 amino acids long. The CDR3 region has the DNA TGTGCCAGCTCAGATGCTAACAATGAGCAGTTCTTC. It specifies CASSDANNEQFF.

The CDR3 loop reads CASSPWTLYEQYF. Written as DNA, the CDR3 is TGTGCCAGCAGCCCCTGGACTCTCTACGAGCAGTACTTC. The rearrangement joins TRBV5-6 to TRBJ2-7, with D tentatively TRBD2 (5 bases). CDR3 length: 13 residues. Germline V gives CDR1 SGHDT, CDR2 YYEEEE. V was shortened by 4 bases and J by 3 bases, with 11 bases between the two germline ends.

This chain connects TRBV9 to TRBJ2-3, with 11 bases identical to TRBD2. The CDR3 is 15 residues long. V gave up 3 bases and J gave up 5 bases; unmatched junction bases: 5. The germline V gene has CDR1 SGDLS and CDR2 YYNGEE. The CDR3 sequence: CASSALLAGVDTQYF. CDR3 bases: TGTGCCAGCAGCGCATTACTAGCGGGGGTAGATACGCAGTATTTT.

The chain uses TRBV20-1 and TRBJ2-5; no clear D gene. The CDR3 sequence is 10 residues long. The germline CDR1 and CDR2 sequences are DFQATT and SNEGSKA (reference sequence). V gave up 5 bases and J gave up 5 bases, with 6 bases separating them. CDR3 in DNA: TGCAGTGCTCACGTGGAGACCCAGTACTTC. Its translation: CSAHVETQYF.

The V gene is TRBV10-3, the J gene TRBJ2-7; TRBD2 matches 16 bases. The CDR3 covers 15 residues. J lost 6 bases, V lost 10 bases, and 9 bases had no gene match. CDR1 is ENHRY, CDR2 SYGVKD, per germline. CDR3 DNA sequence: TGTGCCACCGGGACTAGCGGGAGGGCCTCGGGCGAGCAGTACTTC. It encodes CATGTSGRASGEQYF.